The source of this T cell receptor beta chain is a study of T cell repertoires in cytomegalovirus infection. TCRdb ran MiXCR on the reads and lists one entry per CDR3 protein. The profile covers some 680,000 distinct CDR3 sequences, with roughly a third appearing a single time and around 2.8% taken by the ten largest. Germline lookup yields CDR1 ENHRY and CDR2 SYGVKD. Trimming shortened V by 0 bases and J by 5 bases, and 11 bases separated the two germline ends. The CDR3 length is 14 residues. J is TRBJ2-7 and V is TRBV10-3; maybe TRBD2 (5 bases). The receptor's source is a human donor in good health (CMV status not recorded). Some clones in this sample may be carry-over from other donors' samples. The specimen was PBMCs. The CDR3 bases are TGTGCCATCAGTGAGTCGGGCAGAGGGAACGAGCAGTACTTC. It encodes CAISESGRGNEQYF.